This TCR beta chain was recorded in a study of blood T cell repertoires in COVID-19. After removal of 5 bases from V and 2 bases from J, the junction contained 8 bases not matched to a gene. This CDR3 contains 15 residues. The germline CDR1 and CDR2 sequences are MDHEN and SYDVKM. Method: immunoSEQ multiplex PCR; TCRdb's copy keeps in-frame clones and lacks some. The sample contains about 160,000 clones, around four fifths of which appear only once. Material for sequencing was peripheral blood. This receptor was identified in a woman of 80 years or more with acute or convalescent COVID-19. The V gene is TRBV28, the J gene TRBJ1-2; 7 bases fit TRBD1. The CDR3 spells CASSPLTGSNYGYTF. The CDR3 DNA follows: TGTGCCAGCAGTCCTCTGACAGGGTCAAACTATGGCTACACCTTC.